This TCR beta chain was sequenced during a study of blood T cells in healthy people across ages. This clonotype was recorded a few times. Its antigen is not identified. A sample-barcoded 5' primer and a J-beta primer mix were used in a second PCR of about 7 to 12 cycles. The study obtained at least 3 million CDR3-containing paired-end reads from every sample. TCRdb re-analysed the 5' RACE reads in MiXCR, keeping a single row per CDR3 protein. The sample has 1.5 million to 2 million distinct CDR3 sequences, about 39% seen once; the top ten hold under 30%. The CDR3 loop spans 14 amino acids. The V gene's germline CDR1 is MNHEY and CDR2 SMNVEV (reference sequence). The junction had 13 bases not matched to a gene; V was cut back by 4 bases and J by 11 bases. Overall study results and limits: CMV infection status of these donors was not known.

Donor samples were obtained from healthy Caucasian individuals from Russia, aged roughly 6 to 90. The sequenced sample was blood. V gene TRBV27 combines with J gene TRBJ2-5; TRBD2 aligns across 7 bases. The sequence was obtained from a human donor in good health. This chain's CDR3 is CASSSEGRGYKQYF. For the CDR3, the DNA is TGTGCCAGCAGTTCAGAAGGGCGGGGGTACAAGCAGTACTTC.